These 21 T cell receptor beta chains came from one sample sequenced in a study of T cell responses to AZD1222 COVID-19 vaccine. Produced via immunoSEQ multiplex PCR; TCRdb's table is partial and in-frame only. The sample records more than 75,000 clones, approximately 90% being singletons. The source material was peripheral blood, sampled on day 0 of AZD1222 vaccination. The receptors come from an adult in good health.

The chain is built from TRBV7-9 and TRBJ1-5; a possible D gene is TRBD1 (6 bases). CDR3 size: 14 residues. V gave up 5 bases and J gave up 1 base, with 9 bases separating them. The germline V gene encodes CDR1 SEHNR and CDR2 FQNEAQ (reference sequence). CDR3 coding DNA: TGTGCCAGCAGCGTACAGGGAAGCAATCAGCCCCAGCATTTT. Amino acids: CASSVQGSNQPQHF.

V is TRBV4-3 and J is TRBJ2-1; TRBD1 matches 11 bases. The CDR3 contains 18 residues. The V gene end was trimmed by 0 bases and the J gene end by 4 bases; junction bases not matched to a gene: 8. Germline lookup yields CDR1 LGHNA and CDR2 YSLEER. The CDR3 DNA sequence: TGCGCCAGCAGCCAAGATAAGGCCGGGACAGGGGGATACAATGAGCAGTTCTTC. Translation: CASSQDKAGTGGYNEQFF.

The CDR3 protein is CASSLDVGSYEQYF. For the CDR3, the DNA is TGTGCCAGCAGCTTAGATGTGGGTTCCTACGAGCAGTACTTC. The chain carries TRBV11-2 and TRBJ2-7; D is unclear. The V end lost 0 bases, the J end lost 1 base, and 7 bases lay between the germline ends. This CDR3 comprises 14 residues. The germline gives CDR1 SGHAT, CDR2 FQNNGV.

The chain couples TRBV7-3 to TRBJ2-1, with D uncertain. The CDR3 is 13 residues long. Germline loops: CDR1 SGHTA, CDR2 FQGTGA. V was shortened by 2 bases and J by 5 bases, with 7 bases between the two germline ends. CDR3 region: CASSLAVDNEQFF. The CDR3 DNA reads as TGTGCCAGCAGCTTAGCGGTGGACAATGAGCAGTTCTTC.

The CDR3 here is CASSPLSGRGQGNEQFF. The CDR3 DNA follows: TGTGCCAGCAGCCCCTTGAGCGGGAGGGGCCAGGGGAATGAGCAGTTCTTC. The V call is TRBV27, the J call TRBJ2-1; 10 bases map to TRBD2. This CDR3 has 17 residues. Unmatched junction bases numbered 15, after V lost 6 bases and J lost 7 bases. Germline lookup yields CDR1 MNHEY and CDR2 SMNVEV (reference sequence).

The V gene is TRBV6-2 or TRBV6-3, the J gene TRBJ2-5; unclear D gene. Looked up from germline, CDR1 is MNHEY and CDR2 is SVGEGT. The CDR3 has 14 residues. The ends were cut back, 4 bases at V and 1 base at J, with 10 bases in the middle. The CDR3 spells CASSWVEVQETQYF. In nucleotides, the CDR3 is TGTGCCAGCAGTTGGGTCGAGGTCCAAGAGACCCAGTACTTC.

This chain joins TRBV6-2 or TRBV6-3 and TRBJ2-3; D is ambiguous. The CDR3 extends over 12 amino acids. V lost 6 bases and J 4 bases, leaving 8 bases between the germline ends. Looked up from germline, CDR1 is MNHEY and CDR2 is SVGEGT. The CDR3 is CASSPFSDTQYF. The CDR3 DNA reads TGTGCCAGCAGCCCTTTTTCAGATACGCAGTATTTT.

This clone was counted once. The chain links TRBV12-5 to TRBJ1-3; 9 nucleotides match TRBD1. Germline V gene data show CDR1 as LGHNT and CDR2 as FRNRAP. J gave up 8 bases and V 1 base, and 3 bases lay outside the gene matches. The length of the CDR3 is 14 residues. The CDR3 DNA reads as TGTGCTAGTGGTTTGGGGGACAGGGCCCACACCATATATTTT. Translating it yields CASGLGDRAHTIYF. Full variable domain (rest looked up from reference TRBV12-5 and TRBJ1-3): DARVTQTPRHKVTEMGQEVTMRCQPILGHNTVFWYRQTMMQGLELLAYFRNRAPLDDSGMPKDRFSAEMPDATLATLKIQPSEPRDSAVYFCASGLGDRAHTIYFGEGSWLTVV.

V is TRBV28 and J is TRBJ1-2, with no clear D. CDR3 length: 14 residues. The ends were cut back, 7 bases at V and 7 bases at J, with 19 bases in the middle. The germline V gene encodes CDR1 MDHEN and CDR2 SYDVKM. In nucleotides, the CDR3 is TGTGCCAGCACCTTGGAACCCCTTTCATTTGGCTACACCTTC. Protein: CASTLEPLSFGYTF.

V usage is TRBV18 and J usage is TRBJ1-3, with 7 bases fitting TRBD1. The CDR3 runs 16 residues. Germline V gene lookup returns CDR1 KGHSH and CDR2 LQKENI. V lost 4 bases and J lost 0; bases outside the gene matches: 6. The CDR3 DNA is TGTGCCAGCTCACAATCGGGACAGAACTCTGGAAACACCATATATTTT. Translating it yields CASSQSGQNSGNTIYF.

The V and J genes are TRBV10-3 and TRBJ2-7; 8 bases are a match to TRBD1. Looked up from germline, CDR1 is ENHRY and CDR2 is SYGVKD. V lost 8 bases and J lost 4; bases outside the gene matches: 19. The CDR3 consists of 17 residues. CDR3 bases: TGTGCCATCCGCCCGGGGACGGCGCAAGGACAGGGATACGAGCAGTACTTC. Residues: CAIRPGTAQGQGYEQYF.

The chain recombines TRBV6-5 with TRBJ2-5; unclear D gene. The CDR3 is made up of 15 amino acids. V gave up 6 bases and J gave up 1 base, with 15 bases separating them. The V gene's germline CDR1 is MNHEY and CDR2 SVGAGI. The CDR3 sequence is CASRGGGASQETQYF. CDR3 in DNA: TGTGCCAGCAGGGGCGGCGGTGCAAGCCAAGAGACCCAGTACTTC.

This clone was detected once. This rearrangement joins TRBV5-1 to TRBJ2-5; weak D call: TRBD1 (6 bases). Trimming took 1 base from V and 2 from J, leaving 12 bases between them. CDR3 length equals 15 residues. The germline CDR1 and CDR2 sequences are SGHRS and YFSETQ. CDR3 sequence reads: CASSLLPGTQETQYF. Here the CDR3 DNA reads TGCGCCAGCAGCTTGTTGCCCGGGACACAAGAGACCCAGTACTTC.

The J gene is TRBJ1-5, the V gene TRBV7-8, with D unclear. This CDR3 spans 14 amino acids. Germline V gene sequence: CDR1 SGHVS, CDR2 FQNEAQ. V was cut by 2 bases and J by 5 bases, with 10 bases left in between. CDR3 in DNA: TGTGCCAGCAGCTTAACCCGTGGGGATCAGCCCCAGCATTTT. Encoded protein: CASSLTRGDQPQHF.

This clone was seen only once. This chain links TRBV7-9 with TRBJ1-1; 7 bases line up with TRBD1. In germline, CDR1 is SEHNR, CDR2 FQNEAQ (reference sequence). The CDR3 runs 14 residues. V shed 5 bases, J shed 2 bases, and the junction held 5 bases outside the gene matches. The DNA for the CDR3 is TGTGCCAGCAGCGGGAGACAGGGTAACACTGAAGCTTTCTTT. Translating gives CASSGRQGNTEAFF.

The genes are TRBV6-6 and TRBJ2-3, with 10 bases lining up with TRBD2. V dropped 0 bases and J dropped 6; count of bases not matched to a gene: 3. The CDR3 contains 15 residues. Germline-derived CDR1 and CDR2 are MNHNY and SVGAGI (reference sequence). CDR3 sequence (DNA): TGTGCCAGCAGTTACTCCGAGACTAGCGGGGATACGCAGTATTTT. Translation gives CASSYSETSGDTQYF.

V and J are TRBV7-9 and TRBJ2-7, with TRBD1 matching over 10 bases. CDR1 is SEHNR, CDR2 FQNEAQ, per germline (reference sequence). The CDR3 runs to 14 residues. Trimming removed 4 bases from V and 12 bases from J; junction bases left unmatched: 12. This chain's CDR3 is CASSWTGGNQVRYF. CDR3 nucleotide sequence: TGTGCCAGCAGCTGGACAGGGGGTAATCAAGTTAGGTACTTC.

This chain links TRBV21-1 with TRBJ1-5. TRBV21-1 is a known pseudogene. CDR3 length: 13 amino acids. CDR3 region: CASSLVLNQPQHF. DNA for the CDR3: TGTGCCAGCTCCCTTGTGCTCAATCAGCCCCAGCATTTT.

This chain uses TRBV11-3 with TRBJ1-2; maybe TRBD1 (5 bases). The CDR3 extends over 12 amino acids. The V gene lost 4 bases and the J gene lost 7 bases, with 10 bases spanning the gap. The V gene's germline CDR1 is SGHNT and CDR2 YENEEA. The CDR3 DNA sequence: TGTGCCAGCAGCTCTCAGGGAAGTGGCTACACCTTC. Translated: CASSSQGSGYTF.

This chain joins TRBV6-1 and TRBJ1-1; D is unclear. Germline values: CDR1 MNHNS, CDR2 SASEGT. The CDR3 runs to 13 residues. V dropped 1 base and J dropped 6 bases, with 9 bases sitting between them. The CDR3 sequence is CASSEGLPAEAFF. The CDR3 region has the DNA TGTGCCAGCAGTGAAGGCTTACCTGCTGAAGCTTTCTTT.

Comments on this clone: This CDR3 is also generated by other DNA sequences in the sample. The CDR3 loop reads CASSLPTEAFF. The CDR3 nucleotides read TGTGCCAGCAGTTTGCCAACTGAAGCTTTCTTT. This sequence joins TRBV28 and TRBJ1-1; D not resolved. Germline V gene sequence: CDR1 MDHEN, CDR2 SYDVKM. Between the trimmed V and J ends, which lost 3 bases and 5 bases, there was a span of 4 bases. This CDR3 has 11 amino acids.